This record concerns one TCR beta chain sequence. The data derive from a study of blood T cell repertoires in COVID-19. This table comes from immunoSEQ multiplex PCR, and its TCRdb copy is limited to in-frame clones, with some not included. The sample has about 130,000 clones; approximately 74% are singletons. The junction had 4 bases not matched to a gene; V was cut back by 3 bases and J by 1 base. The CDR3 is 17 residues long. Germline V gene lookup returns CDR1 KGHDR and CDR2 SFDVKD. The rearrangement links TRBV24-1 to TRBJ2-4; TRBD2 matches at 11 bases. Sequenced input: peripheral blood. This TCR derives from a man between 60 and 70 years old with acute or convalescent COVID-19. The CDR3 here is CATSDASGRKAKNIQYF. CDR3 bases: TGTGCCACCAGTGATGCTAGCGGGAGGAAGGCCAAAAACATTCAGTACTTC.